This T cell receptor (beta chain) was sequenced in a study of T cells after yellow fever vaccination. Germline loops: CDR1 DFQATT, CDR2 SNEGSKA (reference sequence). V dropped 3 bases and J dropped 0 bases, with 2 bases sitting between them. This CDR3 region has 11 residues. This clonotype showed up many times. Its antigen is still unknown. 5'RACE template switching added a universal primer site and UMIs to TCR cDNA. TCRdb re-called the 5' RACE reads through MiXCR, storing one row per CDR3 protein. The sample yields some 400,000 distinct CDR3 sequences, 18% seen once. Broader study findings: The appearance of a small share of clonotypes in both CD4 and CD8 compartments was observed.

This receptor was taken from a man in his late teens or twenties who received the YFV17D yellow fever vaccine. The material was PBMCs, obtained before the yellow fever booster vaccination. The chain is built from TRBV20-1 and TRBJ1-2; no firm D call. CDR3 nucleotide sequence: TGCAGTGCTAGGACTAACTATGGCTACACCTTC. Protein sequence: CSARTNYGYTF.